The 5 T cell receptor beta chains presented below share a single source sample, sequenced in a study of blood T cell repertoires in COVID-19. Sequencing used immunoSEQ multiplex PCR; TCRdb keeps in-frame clones, though not all of them. In the table there are some 210,000 clones, around 86% of which are singletons. Sequencing input: PBMCs or T cells enriched from blood (not recorded which). Every receptor here comes from a woman aged 45 to 65 with acute COVID-19.

The chain is built from TRBV5-1 and TRBJ1-4; 8 nucleotides match TRBD1. Per the germline V gene, CDR1 is SGHRS and CDR2 is YFSETQ. V lost 2 bases to trimming and J lost 3 bases; unmatched junction nucleotides: 12. CDR3 size: 18 residues. CDR3 nucleotides: TGCGCCAGCAGCTTCATCGGGGCAGGGGGCAATCCTAATGAAAAACTGTTTTTT. Translation: CASSFIGAGGNPNEKLFF.

As for this clone: Its ends do not fully match the called genes, so a read error is possible. The chain is built from TRBV3-1 (or the pseudogene TRBV3-2) and TRBJ2-7; 10 bases are a match to TRBD2. CDR1 and CDR2 from the germline V gene are LGHDT and YNNKEL (reference sequence). The CDR3 is made up of 13 amino acids. CDR3 sequence reads: CASSLNQPGTSEF. The CDR3 DNA reads TGTGCCAGCAGTCTAAATCAACCAGGGACTAGCGAGTTC.

The rearrangement uses TRBV11-2 and TRBJ1-6; a weak D match, TRBD1 (6 bases). Germline CDR1 and CDR2: SGHAT and FQNNGV. The V gene lost 5 bases and the J gene lost 1 base, with 18 bases spanning the gap. The CDR3 consists of 18 residues. The CDR3 is CASSPRGGAISYNSPLHF. The CDR3 bases are TGTGCCAGCAGCCCCCGGGGGGGGGCTATATCCTATAATTCACCCCTCCACTTT.

The chain uses TRBV6-2 or TRBV6-3 and TRBJ2-5; 11 bases match TRBD2. Germline values: CDR1 MNHEY, CDR2 SVGEGT. V was clipped by 5 bases and J by 5 bases; unmatched bases: 7. This CDR3 is built from 15 residues. CDR3 bases: TGTGCCAGCAGTGAGTTAGCGGGGGGGCGGGAGACCCAGTACTTC. Amino acid sequence: CASSELAGGRETQYF.

This chain connects TRBV3-1 (or the pseudogene TRBV3-2) to TRBJ1-2; TRBD1 matches at 7 bases. In germline, CDR1 is LGHDT, CDR2 YNNKEL (reference sequence). The CDR3 totals 14 residues. V gave up 6 bases and J gave up 2 bases; unmatched junction bases: 6. The CDR3 DNA follows: TGTGCCAGCAGACCCAGGGGGTTAAACTATGGCTACACCTTC. Residues: CASRPRGLNYGYTF.